The entry below describes one TCR beta chain. Its antigen is as yet unknown. The entry originates in a study of shared clonotypes between healthy human individuals. Study at large: Plates per donor: three CD4 naive, three CD4 memory, two CD8 naive, one CD8 memory.

Germline V CDR1 and CDR2: MNHNS, SASEGT. The CDR3 is made up of 16 amino acids. V was trimmed by 2 bases and J by 5 bases, leaving 15 bases between them. Study-level points and caveats: An expected dependence of interdonor clonotype sharing on sequencing depth was noted.

The table came from immunoSEQ multiplex PCR; TCRdb's copy has only in-frame clones and leaves some out. The sample includes about 1.1 million clones, 70% to 80% of them seen just once. The clonotype was recovered from a man younger than 35 in good health. Some clones in this sample may be carry-over from other donors' samples. Sequenced: memory CD4+ T cells from PBMCs. Subset noted: CD45RA-negative fraction. The rearrangement links TRBV6-1 to TRBJ1-4; D is unclear. The CDR3 reads CASSEQSRGGNEKLFF. CDR3 coding DNA: TGTGCCAGCAGTGAACAGTCGCGGGGAGGAAATGAAAAACTGTTTTTT.